The 8 T cell receptor beta chains presented below share a single source sample, sequenced in a study of T cell responses to AZD1222 COVID-19 vaccine. Assay: immunoSEQ multiplex PCR; the TCRdb copy retains only in-frame clones and omits some. The data hold roughly 150,000 clones, with roughly nine tenths observed a single time. Sequenced here: peripheral blood, sampled on day 0 of AZD1222 vaccination. The source is an adult in good health.

The rearrangement uses TRBV19 and TRBJ1-3; possibly TRBD1 for D (5 bases). V lost 1 base and J 1 base, leaving 8 bases between the germline ends. CDR1 is LNHDA, CDR2 SQIVND, per germline (reference sequence). CDR3 length equals 15 residues. The CDR3 reads CASSIARGSGNTIYF. In nucleotides, the CDR3 is TGTGCCAGTAGTATAGCCCGGGGGTCTGGAAACACCATATATTTT.

The CDR3 DNA sequence: TGTGCCACCAGCAGAGATCTCCTAGCGGGAGTAGAGACCCAGTACTTC. It translates to CATSRDLLAGVETQYF. The chain recombines TRBV15 with TRBJ2-5; TRBD2 agrees at 10 bases. The CDR3 length is 16 residues. The germline V gene has CDR1 LNHNV and CDR2 YYDKDF (reference sequence). The V segment lost 0 bases and the J segment 4 bases; nucleotides outside the gene matches: 5.

The rearrangement joins TRBV7-2 to TRBJ1-2, with D perhaps matching TRBD1 (6 bases). CDR3 length equals 13 residues. Per the germline V gene, CDR1 is SGHTA and CDR2 is FQGNSA. Between the trimmed V and J ends, which lost 5 bases and 9 bases, there was a span of 16 bases. The CDR3 DNA follows: TGTGCCAGCAGCGGGGACAAGGGGCATCGCTACACCTTC. It is translated as CASSGDKGHRYTF.

The chain employs TRBV24-1 and TRBJ2-5; weak D call: TRBD1 (6 bases). V lost 5 bases and J lost 3, with 15 bases in between. This CDR3 comprises 15 residues. From germline, CDR1 is KGHDR and CDR2 SFDVKD. Here the CDR3 DNA reads TGTGCCACCAGTGTCCAGGGGTCTGGGAAAGAGACCCAGTACTTC. Protein product: CATSVQGSGKETQYF.

V and J are TRBV7-9 and TRBJ2-3; perhaps D is TRBD1 or TRBD2 (5 bases each). The CDR3 spans 15 residues. The germline V gene encodes CDR1 SEHNR and CDR2 FQNEAQ (reference sequence). V was trimmed by 2 bases and J by 3 bases, leaving 12 bases between them. The CDR3, as DNA: TGTGCCAGCAGCTTAAAAGTGGGACCTACAGATACGCAGTATTTT. Translated, it gives CASSLKVGPTDTQYF.

The chain uses TRBV6-5 and TRBJ1-5; D remains ambiguous. Trimming stripped 0 bases from V and 2 bases from J, with 8 bases between. Looked up from germline, CDR1 is MNHEY and CDR2 is SVGAGI. This CDR3 spans 15 amino acids. In DNA form, the CDR3 reads TGTGCCAGCAGTTACTCCATTACTGGCAATCAGCCCCAGCATTTT. Protein product: CASSYSITGNQPQHF.

The rearrangement links TRBV9 to TRBJ2-1; a possible D gene is TRBD2 (6 bases). The CDR3 is 15 residues long. Germline CDR1 and CDR2: SGDLS and YYNGEE. Trimming shortened V by 6 bases and J by 0 bases, and 13 bases separated the two germline ends. CDR3 in amino acids: CASTEAGSSYNEQFF. The CDR3 DNA sequence: TGTGCCAGCACCGAAGCGGGTAGCTCCTACAATGAGCAGTTCTTC.

This chain uses TRBV12-3 or TRBV12-4 with TRBJ2-2; D uncertain. The CDR3 contains 12 residues. With 3 bases removed from V and 2 bases from J, the gap between germline ends came to 1 base. The CDR3 spells CASSFNTGELFF. The CDR3 DNA is TGTGCCAGCAGTTTTAACACCGGGGAGCTGTTTTTT.